What follows are 11 T cell receptor beta chains derived from one specimen sequenced in a study of T-cell memory formation after mild COVID-19. TCRdb re-called the 5' RACE reads through MiXCR, storing one row per CDR3 protein. The data show about 290,000 distinct CDR3 sequences, around a sixth seen once. Sample: PBMCs or a T cell subset sorted from them (not recorded which). All receptors come from a man aged 18 to 35 who had mild COVID-19 (a few samples of this study predate the infection). Cell type and time point are not known.

V usage is TRBV7-9 and J usage is TRBJ1-1; 11 bases are a match to TRBD1. Trimming cost V 6 bases and J 11 bases; bases outside gene matches: 5. Germline V CDR1 and CDR2: SEHNR, FQNEAQ (reference sequence). CDR3 size: 12 residues. CDR3 region: CASRGTGGVAFF. CDR3 in DNA: TGTGCCAGCAGAGGGACAGGGGGTGTGGCTTTCTTT.

The table lists this clonotype with a count of one. CDR3 sequence: CASSIPGPNYGYTF. CDR3 DNA sequence: TGTGCCAGTAGTATACCGGGGCCGAATTATGGCTACACCTTC. The chain links TRBV19 to TRBJ1-2; D may be TRBD1 (5 bases). In germline, CDR1 is LNHDA, CDR2 SQIVND (reference sequence). The CDR3 is made up of 14 amino acids. V was trimmed by 2 bases and J by 5 bases, leaving 12 bases between them.

The chain recombines TRBV5-1 with TRBJ2-2, with D hard to call. In germline, CDR1 is SGHRS, CDR2 YFSETQ. V gave up 6 bases and J gave up 1 base, with 13 bases separating them. CDR3 length equals 15 residues. The CDR3 bases are TGCGCCAGCAAACTGGTATCCCGGAACACCGGGGAGCTGTTTTTT. Translated: CASKLVSRNTGELFF.

This chain links TRBV7-2 with TRBJ1-1; 9 bases match TRBD1. CDR1 is SGHTA, CDR2 FQGNSA, per germline. V shed 5 bases and J 1 base; nucleotides not matched to a gene: 14. The CDR3 contains 18 residues. The CDR3 coding sequence is TGTGCCAGCAGCCCCTCAAAACAGGGGGCCTGGACGAACACTGAAGCTTTCTTT. Encoded protein: CASSPSKQGAWTNTEAFF.

V is TRBV7-9 and J is TRBJ1-3; TRBD1 is a possible D gene (6 bases). The CDR3 loop spans 15 amino acids. V was trimmed by 1 base and J by 7 bases, leaving 14 bases between them. The germline gives CDR1 SEHNR, CDR2 FQNEAQ (reference sequence). This chain's CDR3 is CASSLVGQGINTIYF. In DNA, the CDR3 is TGTGCCAGCAGCTTAGTCGGTCAGGGGATCAACACCATATATTTT.

This chain connects TRBV9 to TRBJ2-1, with D possibly TRBD2 on 6 matching bases. Germline lookup yields CDR1 SGDLS and CDR2 YYNGEE. The CDR3 covers 16 residues. The germline V and J ends were trimmed by 0 bases and 10 bases, with 20 bases remaining between them. The CDR3 DNA is TGTGCCAGCAGCGTAGGGGGTCTACGCGGGGTGGGAGAGCAGTTCTTC. This gives the protein CASSVGGLRGVGEQFF.

The chain recombines TRBV5-8 with TRBJ2-3; 9 bases fit TRBD2. In germline, CDR1 is SGHTS, CDR2 YDEGEE. With V trimmed by 4 bases and J by 8 bases, 8 bases remained unmatched. The CDR3 sequence is 14 residues long. The CDR3 DNA reads TGTGCCAGCAGCCGTGGACTAGCGATGAGTACGCAGTATTTT. Amino acids: CASSRGLAMSTQYF. Full variable domain (rest looked up from reference TRBV5-8 and TRBJ2-3): EAGVTQSPTHLIKTRGQQATLRCSPISGHTSVYWYQQALGLGLQFLLWYDEGEERNRGNFPPRFSGRQFPNYSSELNVNALELEDSALYLCASSRGLAMSTQYFGPGTRLTVL.

V gene TRBV6-1 combines with J gene TRBJ1-5, with unresolved D. The CDR3 covers 13 residues. Deletions cut 2 bases from V and 4 bases from J, with 6 bases between. Germline V CDR1 and CDR2: MNHNS, SASEGT. Here the CDR3 DNA reads TGTGCCAGCAGTGAAAGGGAAAATCAGCCCCAGCATTTT. Its protein product is CASSERENQPQHF.

The DNA for the CDR3 is TGTGCCAGCAGCTTTCTAGCAGGTCCCTACGAGCAGTACTTC. This codes for CASSFLAGPYEQYF. V gene TRBV7-2 combines with J gene TRBJ2-7; maybe TRBD2 (5 bases). Germline CDR1 SGHTA, CDR2 FQGNSA. The CDR3 contains 14 residues. With 3 bases removed from V and 2 bases from J, the gap between germline ends came to 11 bases.

This clonotype has a handful of counts. The chain recombines TRBV20-1 with TRBJ1-6; D remains ambiguous. The length of the CDR3 is 8 residues. Trimming left V 6 bases short and J 13 bases short, with 4 bases between. The germline gives CDR1 DFQATT, CDR2 SNEGSKA (reference sequence). CDR3 in amino acids: CSAGPLHF. CDR3 sequence (DNA): TGCAGTGCCGGCCCCCTCCACTTT.

CDR3 coding DNA: TGCAGTACCCGAGAAGGGGGGTGGGAGACCCAGTACTTC. It encodes CSTREGGWETQYF. The chain uses TRBV20-1 and TRBJ2-5; TRBD1 or TRBD2 may be the D gene (6 bases each). Trimming pared 8 bases from V and 5 bases from J, leaving 18 bases between. This CDR3 is built from 13 residues. Germline loops: CDR1 DFQATT, CDR2 SNEGSKA (reference sequence).